This T cell receptor beta chain is from a study of CD8 T cells in Susac syndrome. Germline V lookup: CDR1 DFQATT, CDR2 SNEGSKA (reference sequence). The CDR3 sequence is 13 residues long. With 6 bases clipped from V and 4 bases from J, the junction kept 6 bases outside the gene matches. Comments on this clonotype: The target antigen is unknown.

General observations from the study: Regarding the TCR sequencing and HLA analysis, the study admitted that a relatively small number of individuals were involved.

Random hexamers were used to reverse transcribe roughly 0.5 to 1 ug of RNA. TCRdb re-called the immunoSEQ multiplex PCR reads through MiXCR, storing one row per CDR3 protein. Of some 210,000 distinct CDR3 sequences in the sample, less than 95% were seen once. The V gene is TRBV20-1, the J gene TRBJ1-2, with 9 bases matching TRBD1. The sequence came from a human donor with Susac syndrome. Sequencing input: CD4+ T cells from PBMCs. The CDR3 reads CSARTGEGYGYTF. CDR3 DNA: TGCAGTGCCCGGACAGGGGAGGGCTATGGCTACACCTTC.